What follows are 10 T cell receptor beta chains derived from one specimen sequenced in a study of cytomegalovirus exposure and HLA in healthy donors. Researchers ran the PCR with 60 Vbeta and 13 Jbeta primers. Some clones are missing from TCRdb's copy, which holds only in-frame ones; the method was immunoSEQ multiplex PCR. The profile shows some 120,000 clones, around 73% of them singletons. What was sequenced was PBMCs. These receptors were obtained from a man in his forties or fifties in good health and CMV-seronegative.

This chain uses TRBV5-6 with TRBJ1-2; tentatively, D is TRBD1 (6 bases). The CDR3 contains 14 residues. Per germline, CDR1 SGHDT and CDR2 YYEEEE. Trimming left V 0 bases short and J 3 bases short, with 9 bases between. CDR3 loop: CASSLVGADYGYTF. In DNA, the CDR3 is TGTGCCAGCAGCTTGGTGGGGGCGGACTATGGCTACACCTTC.

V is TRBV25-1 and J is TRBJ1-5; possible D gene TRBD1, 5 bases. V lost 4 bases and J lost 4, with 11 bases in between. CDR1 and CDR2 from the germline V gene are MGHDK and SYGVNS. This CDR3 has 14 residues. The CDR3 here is CASSVTGANQPQHF. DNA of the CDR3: TGTGCCAGCAGTGTTACAGGAGCAAATCAGCCCCAGCATTTT.

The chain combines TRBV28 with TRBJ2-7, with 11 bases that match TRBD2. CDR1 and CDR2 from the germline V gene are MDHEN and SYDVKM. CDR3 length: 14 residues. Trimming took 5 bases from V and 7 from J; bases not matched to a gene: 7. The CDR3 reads CASSPPGLAVEQYF. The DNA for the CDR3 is TGTGCCAGCAGTCCCCCGGGACTAGCGGTTGAGCAGTACTTC.

The CDR3 DNA is TGTGCCAGCATCGATTCATGGGGGGTCACGGACATTCAGTACTTC. Protein: CASIDSWGVTDIQYF. The chain uses TRBV11-2 and TRBJ2-4, with D possibly matching TRBD2 (6 bases). Germline values: CDR1 SGHAT, CDR2 FQNNGV. The CDR3 consists of 15 residues. V gave up 7 bases and J gave up 8 bases, with 21 bases separating them.

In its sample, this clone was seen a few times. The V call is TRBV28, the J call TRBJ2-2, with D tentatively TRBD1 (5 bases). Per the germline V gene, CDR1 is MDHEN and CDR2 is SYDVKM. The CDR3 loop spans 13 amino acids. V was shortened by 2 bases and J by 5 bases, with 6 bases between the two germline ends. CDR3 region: CASSLRGTGELFF. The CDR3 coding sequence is TGTGCCAGCAGTTTAAGGGGTACCGGGGAGCTGTTTTTT.

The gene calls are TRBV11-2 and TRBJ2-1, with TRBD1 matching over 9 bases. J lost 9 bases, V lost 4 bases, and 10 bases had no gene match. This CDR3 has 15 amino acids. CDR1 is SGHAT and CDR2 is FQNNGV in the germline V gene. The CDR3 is CASSSRDREKGEQFF. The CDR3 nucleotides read TGTGCCAGCAGCTCCCGGGACAGGGAAAAGGGTGAGCAGTTCTTC. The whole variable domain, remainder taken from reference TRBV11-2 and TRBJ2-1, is EAGVAQSPRYKIIEKRQSVAFWCNPISGHATLYWYQQILGQGPKLLIQFQNNGVVDDSQLPKDRFSAERLKGVDSTLKIQPAKLEDSAVYLCASSSRDREKGEQFFGPGTRLTVL.

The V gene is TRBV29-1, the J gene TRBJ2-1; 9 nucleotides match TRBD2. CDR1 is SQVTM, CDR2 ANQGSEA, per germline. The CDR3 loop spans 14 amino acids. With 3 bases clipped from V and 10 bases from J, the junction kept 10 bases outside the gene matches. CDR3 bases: TGCAGCGTTGACTTTGGCGGGAGGGGATGGGAGCAGTTCTTC. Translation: CSVDFGGRGWEQFF.

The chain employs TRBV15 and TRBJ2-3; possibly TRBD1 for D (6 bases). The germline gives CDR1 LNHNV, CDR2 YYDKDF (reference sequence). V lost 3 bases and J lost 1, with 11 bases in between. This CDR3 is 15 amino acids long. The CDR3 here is CATSRTGLGTDTQYF. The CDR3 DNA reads TGTGCCACCAGCAGGACAGGTCTCGGCACAGATACGCAGTATTTT.

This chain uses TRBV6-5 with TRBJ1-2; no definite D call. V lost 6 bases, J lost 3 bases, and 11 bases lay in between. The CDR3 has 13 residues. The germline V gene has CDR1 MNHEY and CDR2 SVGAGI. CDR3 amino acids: CASSPTWDYGYTF. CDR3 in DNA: TGTGCCAGCAGCCCGACATGGGACTATGGCTACACCTTC.

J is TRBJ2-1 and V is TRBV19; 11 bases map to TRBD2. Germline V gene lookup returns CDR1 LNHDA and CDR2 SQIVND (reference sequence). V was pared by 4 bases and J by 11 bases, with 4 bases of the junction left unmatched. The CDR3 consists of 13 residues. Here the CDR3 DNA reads TGTGCCAGTAGTAAACTAGCGGGAGCGAAGCAGTTCTTC. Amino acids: CASSKLAGAKQFF.